This record concerns one T cell receptor beta chain sequence. What it binds is unknown. Other DNA sequences from this sample encode an identical CDR3 as well. The study ran the assay at deep level. The table came from immunoSEQ multiplex PCR; TCRdb's copy has only in-frame clones and leaves some out. The repertoire consists of about 2.2 million clones, with roughly 91% occurring once and the leading ten covering roughly 1.8%. The data belong to a study of shared clonotypes between healthy human individuals. Broader study findings: Rarefaction analysis demonstrated incomplete sorted-subset sequencing notwithstanding large depth. Naive subsets usually exceeded memory subsets in estimated richness.

CD45RO-negative cells were positively selected for CCR7, leaving out terminally differentiated effector memory CD45RA+ cells. This clonotype was obtained from a man younger than 35 in good health. Some clones in this sample may be carry-over from other donors' samples. Sequencing used naive CD8+ T cells from PBMCs.

CDR3 sequence (DNA): TGTGCCAGCAGTTCGGGCGCCTACGAGCAGTACTTC. This sequence encodes CASSSGAYEQYF. This chain uses TRBV27 with TRBJ2-7; D is unresolved. V lost 4 bases and J 2 bases, leaving 6 bases between the germline ends. There are 12 residues in the CDR3. In germline, CDR1 is MNHEY, CDR2 SMNVEV (reference sequence).